This T cell receptor (beta chain) derives from a study of glioma-infiltrating T cells after dendritic cell vaccination listed by TCRdb under 2016. For the wider study: A cohort of approximately 15 glioblastoma patients from Phase I and II dendritic cell vaccination trials was included, of whom 9 were newly diagnosed and 6 had recurrent disease. The vaccine was prepared from monocyte-derived dendritic cells that were cultured for seven days with IL-4 and GM-CSF and then pulsed overnight with autologous tumor lysate. In glioblastoma patients vaccinated with dendritic cells, deep sequencing of TCR beta CDR3 regions served to measure tumor-infiltrating lymphocyte content and to compare repertoires between tumor and blood. Three intradermal dendritic cell vaccine injections were administered to patients at biweekly intervals in the arm below the axilla. Autologous tumor lysate-pulsed dendritic cell vaccination was administered to the patients between about 2003 and 2013. Survival after dendritic cell vaccination was correlated with TCR sequencing metrics, including TIL content and tumor-blood repertoire overlap. General study outcomes and caveats: The cohort was small and heterogeneous, with few patients having full blood and tumor sets and even fewer initial-recurrent tumor pairs. The three-group TCR overlap response model was characterized as speculative, and prospective validation of the model was stated to be required. After dendritic cell vaccination, a higher estimated pretreatment TIL content predicted longer time to progression and longer overall survival. TCR clonality showed no direct relationship with survival, which suggests that a diverse polyclonal response may be important.

The time point label, read with the paper, signifies: after dendritic cell vaccination, including at tumor progression/relapse. Patients were selected on the basis of adequate residual fresh-frozen tumor tissue and more than two years of available survival data. An isocitrate dehydrogenase mutation was not carried by any of the glioblastoma patients, although molecular status was otherwise variable. PBMC collection took place before vaccination, two weeks after the third vaccination, and at tumor progression if progression occurred. Genomic DNA was extracted with the Qiagen DNeasy Blood extraction Kit. Notes on this clone: Its cognate antigen has yet to be identified. Per-nucleotide qualities are absent, and no much larger clonotype sits a single base away.

The immunoSEQ assay amplified TCRB CDR3 regions from approximately 2 micrograms of genomic DNA, or from all available DNA when less than that amount was available. Multiplex PCR used 60 forward primers for TCR V beta segments and 13 reverse primers for J beta segments. To estimate reads per starting template, synthetic control templates were spiked into each sample at limiting dilution. Reads of 87 bp were generated by sequencing on the Illumina HiSeq System. The paper's processing steps were these. PCR and sequencing errors were removed by a nearest neighbor algorithm that merged closely related sequences. TCR overlap was measured as the percentage of unique tumor TCR beta sequences that were also present in the peripheral blood of the same patient. Entries here come from immuneACCESS through TCRdb and include only in-frame sequences with V and J called. Some clones fail to appear in such tables; in the studies checked, an unresolved V gene covers under half of the shortfall, and the cause of the remainder is unknown. That table supplies the V and J calls and clone size; D and trimming were determined from the DNA. The sample profile shows just under 100,000 clones; about 85% of them were found once. The ten largest clonotypes hold 5.4% of the sample.

The specimen comprised blood, sampled after dendritic cell vaccination. This sequence originates from a human donor with glioblastoma.

The nucleotide sequence is TGTGCCAGCAGCTTTAGAGCGGGGGCTTTGGGTAATGAGCAGTTCTTC. Translated, this is CASSFRAGALGNEQFF. This chain joins TRBV5-6 to TRBJ2-1; 8 bases in the junction line up with TRBD2. Trimming takes 2 bases off V and 7 bases off J; junction bases not matched to a gene: 11. The germline V gene encodes CDR1 SGHDT and CDR2 YYEEEE. The CDR3, cysteine through phenylalanine, is 16 amino acids long. Of all the DNA, just the CDR3 is kept, 48 bases in frame from base 1.